This T cell receptor (beta chain) was identified in a study of T-cell reconstitution after alpha-beta-depleted transplantation in children. Broader study findings: Some patients' high day-60 TCRbeta diversity was traced to surviving recipient T cells and thymic progenitors. Among T cells one year after transplant, newly produced cells accounted for most counts and diversity.

Using unique molecular identifiers, the investigators prepared the TCRbeta library. TCRdb called the PCR reads again in MiXCR, with one record for every CDR3 protein. The sample comprises about 230,000 distinct CDR3 sequences, roughly a tenth of which are singletons, and 25% to 30% rests with the top ten. This clonotype was detected ten times or more. What it binds is unknown. The CDR3 loop spans 14 amino acids. Per germline, CDR1 SGHTA and CDR2 FQGNSA. Trimming left V 2 bases short and J 2 bases short, with 10 bases between. This TCR derives from a child younger than two with acute myeloid leukemia, due to receive a stem cell transplant. The gene calls are TRBV7-2 and TRBJ2-7; D unclear. Sequencing was performed on PBMCs, taken before TCRalphabeta/CD19-depleted stem cell transplant. This CDR3 is CASSLMDGTYEQYF. CDR3 coding DNA: TGTGCCAGCAGCTTAATGGACGGAACCTACGAGCAGTACTTC.